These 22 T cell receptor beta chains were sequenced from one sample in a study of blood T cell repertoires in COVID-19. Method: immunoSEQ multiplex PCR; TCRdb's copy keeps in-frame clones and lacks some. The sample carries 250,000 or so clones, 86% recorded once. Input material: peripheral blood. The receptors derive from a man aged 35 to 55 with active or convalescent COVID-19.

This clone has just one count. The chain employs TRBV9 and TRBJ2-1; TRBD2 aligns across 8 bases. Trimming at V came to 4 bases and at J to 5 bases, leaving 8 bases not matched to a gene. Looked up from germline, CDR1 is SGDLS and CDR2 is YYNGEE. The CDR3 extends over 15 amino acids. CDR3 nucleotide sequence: TGTGCCAGCAGCCCCCGGGCGGGGGGAAACAATGAGCAGTTCTTC. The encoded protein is CASSPRAGGNNEQFF. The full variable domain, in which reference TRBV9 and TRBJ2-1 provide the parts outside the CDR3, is DSGVTQTPKHLITATGQRVTLRCSPRSGDLSVYWYQQSLDQGLQFLIQYYNGEERAKGNILERFSAQQFPDLHSELNLSSLELGDSALYFCASSPRAGGNNEQFFGPGTRLTVL.

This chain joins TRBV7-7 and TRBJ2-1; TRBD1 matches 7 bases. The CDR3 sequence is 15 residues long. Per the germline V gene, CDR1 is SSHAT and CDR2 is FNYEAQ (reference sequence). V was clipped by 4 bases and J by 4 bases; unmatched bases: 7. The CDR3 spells CASSSRRTGYNEQFF. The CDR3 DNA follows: TGTGCCAGCAGCTCACGCCGGACAGGTTACAATGAGCAGTTCTTC.

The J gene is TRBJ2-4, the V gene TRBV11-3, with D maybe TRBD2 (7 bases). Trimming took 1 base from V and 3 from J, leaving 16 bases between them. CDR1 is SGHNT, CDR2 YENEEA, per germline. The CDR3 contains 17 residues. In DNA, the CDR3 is TGTGCCAGCAGCTTAGTGTTCGGGGGAGGGGGCAAAAACATTCAGTACTTC. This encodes CASSLVFGGGGKNIQYF.

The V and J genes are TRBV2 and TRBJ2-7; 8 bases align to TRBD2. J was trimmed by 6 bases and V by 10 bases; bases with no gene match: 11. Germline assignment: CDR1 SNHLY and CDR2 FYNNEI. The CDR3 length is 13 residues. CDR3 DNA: TGTGCCACCCGACAAGGGACTAGGGGCGAGCAGTACTTC. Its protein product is CATRQGTRGEQYF.

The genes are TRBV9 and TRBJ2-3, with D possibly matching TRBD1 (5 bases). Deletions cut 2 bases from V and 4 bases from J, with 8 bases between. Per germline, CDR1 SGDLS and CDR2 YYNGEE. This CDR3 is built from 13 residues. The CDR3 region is CASSVAGPDTQYF. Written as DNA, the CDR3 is TGTGCCAGCAGCGTTGCAGGGCCAGATACGCAGTATTTT.

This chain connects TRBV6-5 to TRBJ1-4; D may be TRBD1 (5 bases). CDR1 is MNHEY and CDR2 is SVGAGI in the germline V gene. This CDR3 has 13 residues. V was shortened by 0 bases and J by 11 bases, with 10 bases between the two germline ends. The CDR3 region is CASSYSSGGKLFF. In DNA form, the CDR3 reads TGTGCCAGCAGTTACTCGTCCGGGGGTAAACTGTTTTTT.

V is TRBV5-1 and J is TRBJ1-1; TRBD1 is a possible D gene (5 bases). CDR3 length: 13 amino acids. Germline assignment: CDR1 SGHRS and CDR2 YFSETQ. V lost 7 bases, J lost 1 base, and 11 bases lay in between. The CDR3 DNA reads TGCGCCAGCGGCGACGGGGGGAACACTGAAGCTTTCTTT. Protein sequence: CASGDGGNTEAFF.

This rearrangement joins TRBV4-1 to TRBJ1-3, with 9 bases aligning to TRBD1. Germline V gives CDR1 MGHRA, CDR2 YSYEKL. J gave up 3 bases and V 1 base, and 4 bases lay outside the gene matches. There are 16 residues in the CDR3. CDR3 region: CASSQGGTGFGNTIYF. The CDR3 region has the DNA TGCGCCAGCAGCCAAGGGGGGACAGGGTTTGGAAACACCATATATTTT.

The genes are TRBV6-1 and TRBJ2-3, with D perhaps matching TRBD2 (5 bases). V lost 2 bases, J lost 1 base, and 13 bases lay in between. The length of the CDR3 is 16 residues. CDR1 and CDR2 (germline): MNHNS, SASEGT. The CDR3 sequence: CASSESSSRGTDTQYF. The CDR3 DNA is TGTGCCAGCAGTGAAAGCTCTAGCCGCGGCACAGATACGCAGTATTTT.

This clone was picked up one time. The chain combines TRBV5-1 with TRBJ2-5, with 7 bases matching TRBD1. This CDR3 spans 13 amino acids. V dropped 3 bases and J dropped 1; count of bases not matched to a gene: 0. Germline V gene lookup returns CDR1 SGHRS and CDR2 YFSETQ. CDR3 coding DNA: TGCGCCAGCAGCTGGGACAGCCAAGAGACCCAGTACTTC. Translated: CASSWDSQETQYF.

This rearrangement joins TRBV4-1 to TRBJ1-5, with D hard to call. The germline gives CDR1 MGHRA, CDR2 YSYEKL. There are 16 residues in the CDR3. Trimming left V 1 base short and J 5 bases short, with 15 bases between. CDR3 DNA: TGCGCCAGCAGCCAAGTTCCAGACAAGCCCGATCAGCCCCAGCATTTT. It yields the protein CASSQVPDKPDQPQHF.

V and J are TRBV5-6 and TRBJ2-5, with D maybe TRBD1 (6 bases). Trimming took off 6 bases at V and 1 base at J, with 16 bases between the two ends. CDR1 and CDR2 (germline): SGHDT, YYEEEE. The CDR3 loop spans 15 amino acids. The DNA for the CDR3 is TGTGCCAGCACCCCAAGGACAGACACCCAAGAGACCCAGTACTTC. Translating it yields CASTPRTDTQETQYF.

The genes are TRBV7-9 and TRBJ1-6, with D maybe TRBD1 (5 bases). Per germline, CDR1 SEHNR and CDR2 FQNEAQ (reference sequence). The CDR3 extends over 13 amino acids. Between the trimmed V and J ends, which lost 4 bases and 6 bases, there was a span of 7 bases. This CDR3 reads CASSSQGNSPLHF. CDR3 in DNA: TGTGCCAGCAGCTCTCAGGGTAATTCACCCCTCCACTTT.

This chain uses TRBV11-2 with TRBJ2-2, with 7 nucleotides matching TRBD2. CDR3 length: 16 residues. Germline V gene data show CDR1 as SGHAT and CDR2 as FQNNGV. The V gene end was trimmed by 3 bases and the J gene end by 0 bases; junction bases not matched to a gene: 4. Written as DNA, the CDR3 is TGTGCCAGCAGCTTCGGCGGGAGTACGAACACCGGGGAGCTGTTTTTT. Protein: CASSFGGSTNTGELFF.

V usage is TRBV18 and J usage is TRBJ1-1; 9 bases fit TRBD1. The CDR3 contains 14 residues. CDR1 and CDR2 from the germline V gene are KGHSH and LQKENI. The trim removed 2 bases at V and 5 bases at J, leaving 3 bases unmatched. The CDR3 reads CASSPGTGLTEAFF. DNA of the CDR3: TGTGCCAGCTCACCAGGGACAGGGCTAACTGAAGCTTTCTTT. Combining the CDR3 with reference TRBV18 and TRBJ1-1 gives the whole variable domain NAGVMQNPRHLVRRRGQEARLRCSPMKGHSHVYWYRQLPEEGLKFMVYLQKENIIDESGMPKERFSAEFPKEGPSILRIQQVVRGDSAAYFCASSPGTGLTEAFFGQGTRLTVV.

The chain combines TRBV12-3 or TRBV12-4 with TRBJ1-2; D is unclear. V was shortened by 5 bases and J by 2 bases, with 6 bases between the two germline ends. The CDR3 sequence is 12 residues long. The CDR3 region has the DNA TGTGCCAGCAGTGTGCAGAACTATGGCTACACCTTC. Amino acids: CASSVQNYGYTF.

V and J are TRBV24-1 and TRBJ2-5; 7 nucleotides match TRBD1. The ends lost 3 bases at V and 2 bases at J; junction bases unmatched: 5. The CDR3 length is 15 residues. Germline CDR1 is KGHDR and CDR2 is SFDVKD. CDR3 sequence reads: CATSDAKGAQETQYF. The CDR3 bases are TGTGCCACCAGTGATGCTAAGGGGGCTCAAGAGACCCAGTACTTC.

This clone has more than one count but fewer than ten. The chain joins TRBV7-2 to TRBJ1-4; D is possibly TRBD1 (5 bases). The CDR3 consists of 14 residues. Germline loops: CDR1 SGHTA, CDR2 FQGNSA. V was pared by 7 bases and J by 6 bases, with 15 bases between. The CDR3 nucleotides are TGTGCCAGCACCCCCGACAGTTCCGATGAAAAACTGTTTTTT. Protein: CASTPDSSDEKLFF.

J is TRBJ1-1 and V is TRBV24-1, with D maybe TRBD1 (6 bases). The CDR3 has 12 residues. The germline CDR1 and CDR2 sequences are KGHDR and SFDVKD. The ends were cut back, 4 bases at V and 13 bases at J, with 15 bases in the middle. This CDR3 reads CATSDPRGLGFF. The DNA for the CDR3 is TGTGCCACCAGTGACCCCAGGGGTTTGGGTTTCTTT.

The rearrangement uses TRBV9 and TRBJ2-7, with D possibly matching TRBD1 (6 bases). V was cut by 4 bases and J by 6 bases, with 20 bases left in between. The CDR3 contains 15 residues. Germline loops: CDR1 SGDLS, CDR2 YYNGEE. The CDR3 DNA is TGTGCCAGCAGCCCCAACGGTAGGGACAATAGCGAGCAGTACTTC. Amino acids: CASSPNGRDNSEQYF.

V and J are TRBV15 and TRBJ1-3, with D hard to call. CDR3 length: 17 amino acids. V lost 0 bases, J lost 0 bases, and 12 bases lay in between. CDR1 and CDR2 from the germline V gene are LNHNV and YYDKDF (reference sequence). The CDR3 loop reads CATSRDRATSSGNTIYF. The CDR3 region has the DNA TGTGCCACCAGCAGAGATAGGGCCACTAGCTCTGGAAACACCATATATTTT.

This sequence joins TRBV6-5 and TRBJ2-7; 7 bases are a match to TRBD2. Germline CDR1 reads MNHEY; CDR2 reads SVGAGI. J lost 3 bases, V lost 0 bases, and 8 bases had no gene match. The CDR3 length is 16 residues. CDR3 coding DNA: TGTGCCAGCAGTTACTCGAACCCGGGGGAGGGCTACGAGCAGTACTTC. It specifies CASSYSNPGEGYEQYF.